Given below is one T cell receptor beta chain in context. The table lists this clone with a few counts. Its antigen is currently not known. Base-call qualities are not available, and no considerably larger clone is one nucleotide away. The CDR1 and CDR2 encoded by the germline V gene (reference sequence) are MNHEY and SMNVEV. The CDR3 numbers 17 residues from cysteine through phenylalanine. Only the CDR3 portion is preserved as DNA: 51 bases, with reading frame beginning at the first base. V is trimmed back by 6 bases and J by 3 bases, and the junction contains 8 bases that no gene match accounts for. From each donor, a single peripheral blood sample of around 120 mL on average was drawn into heparinised tubes. Naive, central memory, regulatory and stem cell-like memory CD4+ T cells were sorted on a BD FACSAria II using a panel including CD45RO, CCR7, CD25, CD127, CD95 and CD27. All sorted populations exceeded 98% purity. PBMCs were isolated right away by Lymphoprep density gradient centrifugation and were stained directly, without culture. So that batch effects would be minimized, each experiment stained and sorted samples in pairs, pairing one healthy donor with one patient.

These data are taken from a study of beta chain features in type 1 diabetes (dated by TCRdb to 2016 to 2018). A note on the overall study: No differences in mean age, gender distribution, total cell number or subset yield were found between patients and healthy donors. Regulatory and stem cell-like memory subsets were obtained from only 8 patients and about eight healthy donors, while naive and central memory subsets were obtained from all 28 donors. The study compared the TCRB repertoires of sorted circulating CD4+ T cell subsets in recently diagnosed type 1 diabetes patients with those in matched healthy donors. A total of roughly 100 million sorted cells were examined across all samples, and the number of cells per subset was strongly correlated with RNA yield.

The entire amount of isolated RNA was reverse transcribed using the High Capacity cDNA Reverse Transcription Kit, so the sequenced TCRB transcripts were expressed ones. Naive, central memory and regulatory T cell samples underwent deep immunoSEQ sequencing, averaging roughly 3.4 million total reads per sample. Sorted cells were lysed in RLT buffer and RNA was extracted with DNase-treated RNeasy Micro or Mini kits, depending on cell number. Each cell subset was processed separately to prevent cross-contamination, with patient and healthy donor samples processed together. The immunoSEQ multiplex PCR was used to amplify TCRB sequences from cDNA, generating 87-bp fragments that spanned the CDR3 region. Sequencing of the amplicons was done on the Illumina HiSeq platform. The study's own analysis went as follows. Synthetic template baselines were used to correct PCR bias computationally, reads within Hamming distance 2 were collapsed together, and singletons that could not be merged were discarded. Reads were aligned to IMGT to assign V, D and J genes, CDR3 length, and insertions or deletions at six rearrangement sites. Within each subset, clonotype counts were normalized to the number of sorted cells before true diversity and Gini coefficients were calculated with the tcR R package. The overlap coefficient, calculated on TCRB nucleotide sequences, was used to measure repertoire sharing. Sourced from immuneACCESS, this table was stored by TCRdb with only in-frame sequences that have V and J called. A share of the clones is absent; for the studies checked, an unresolved V gene accounts for under half, and the remainder has no known explanation. The V and J calls and clone size are taken from that table; D and trimming were inferred from the DNA. Counted in this sample were nearly 350,000 clones; 7% to 9% of them appeared once. The top ten constitute approximately 0.44% of the sample.

Summary of the overall study and its limitations: Naive, central memory and regulatory TCRB repertoires appeared to be more alike among patients than among healthy donors. In all four CD4+ subsets, TCRB CDR3 length was moderately but significantly shorter in type 1 diabetes patients. Because cDNA was sequenced instead of genomic DNA, highly expressing activated cells could be over-represented, though the groups showed no difference in activation or CD3 levels. Fewer insertions and more nucleotide deletions at VDJ recombination sites were observed in patients with type 1 diabetes, implying thymic rearrangement abnormalities. HLA sub-analyses involved small numbers of individuals, so any influence of HLA type on TCRB rearrangement remained unresolved. PCR may preferentially amplify shorter templates, but because patient and control samples were amplified and corrected together, any resulting skew would affect both groups equally.

The sequence joins TRBV27 to TRBJ2-6; 10 of the junction bases match TRBD1. Sequences were obtained from central memory CD4+ T cells from blood. The TCR originated in a woman aged 18-29 years in good health. CDR3 region: CASRTGGSLGGANVLTF. The base sequence is TGTGCCAGCAGGACAGGGGGCTCATTAGGTGGGGCCAACGTCCTGACTTTC.